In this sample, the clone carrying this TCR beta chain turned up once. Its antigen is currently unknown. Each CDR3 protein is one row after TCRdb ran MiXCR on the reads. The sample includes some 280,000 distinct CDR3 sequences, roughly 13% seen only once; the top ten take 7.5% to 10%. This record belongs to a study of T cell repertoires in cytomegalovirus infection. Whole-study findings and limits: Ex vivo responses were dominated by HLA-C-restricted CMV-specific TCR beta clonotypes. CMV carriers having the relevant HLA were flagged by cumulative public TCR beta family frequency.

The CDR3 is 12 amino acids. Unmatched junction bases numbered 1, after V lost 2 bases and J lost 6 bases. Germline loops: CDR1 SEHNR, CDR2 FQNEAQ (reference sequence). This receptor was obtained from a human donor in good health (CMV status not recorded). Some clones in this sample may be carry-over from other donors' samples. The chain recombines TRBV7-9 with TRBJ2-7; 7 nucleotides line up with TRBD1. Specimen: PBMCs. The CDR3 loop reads CASSLRTGEQYF. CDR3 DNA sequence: TGTGCCAGCAGCTTAAGGACAGGCGAGCAGTACTTC.